The 27 T cell receptor beta chains in this list originate from one sample, sequenced in a study of blood T cells in healthy people across ages (dated by TCRdb to about 2015). The library came from 5' RACE. The instrument given in TCRdb is Illumina HiSeq 2500. A second PCR of 7 to 11 cycles was performed with a sample-barcoded 5' primer and a J-beta primer mix. TCRdb passed the public sequencing reads through fastp at Q25 and MiXCR, retaining productive beta sequences. Every CDR3 protein is listed once, alongside the most common genes and DNA of its rows. The sample records about 840,000 distinct CDR3 sequences, roughly 29% of which are singletons. The top ten constitute more than 8.5% of the sample. These data were also reused for a study on T cells of mothers and their children.

The sequenced material came from blood. These receptors were collected from a woman in her 40s in good health.

The chain links TRBV5-1 to TRBJ2-1, with D perhaps given as TRBD1 or TRBD2 (5 bases each). Trimming cost V 6 bases and J 13 bases, with 23 bases left between them. CDR3 size: 14 residues. CDR1 and CDR2 (germline): SGHRS, YFSETQ. The CDR3 region has the DNA TGCGCCAGCACGCCTAGCTGGGGCCAAACCCCACAGTTCTTC. Protein product: CASTPSWGQTPQFF.

Notes on this clonotype: Mismatch with germline at one junction end may stem from a read error. The gene calls are TRBV7-2 and TRBJ2-1, with a possible D match to TRBD2 (5 bases). CDR3 length equals 13 residues. CDR1 is SGHTA and CDR2 is FQGNSA in the germline V gene. The CDR3 sequence: CASSLASGNGQFF. DNA for the CDR3: TGTGCCAGCAGCTTAGCGTCCGGGAATGGGCAGTTCTTC.

Notes on this clonotype: The conserved phenylalanine or tryptophan is not found at the CDR3 terminus, so this likely reflects a read error. The chain couples TRBV14 to TRBJ2-5, with 7 bases identical to TRBD1. V gave up 4 bases and J gave up 1 base; unmatched junction bases: 6. The germline CDR1 and CDR2 sequences are SGHDN and FVKESK. CDR3 length: 15 amino acids. The CDR3 spells CASSPWTGSQETQYC. CDR3 DNA sequence: TGTGCCAGCAGCCCCTGGACAGGTTCCCAAGAGACCCAGTACTGC.

This clonotype turned up a few times. The chain couples TRBV28 to TRBJ2-7, with a tentative D call TRBD1 (8 bases). The CDR3 runs 15 residues. V lost 5 bases to trimming and J lost 0 bases, with 14 bases between them. CDR1 and CDR2 from the germline V gene are MDHEN and SYDVKM. This chain's CDR3 is CASSRTGRDSYEQYF. CDR3 sequence (DNA): TGTGCCAGCAGTCGGACAGGGAGGGACTCCTACGAGCAGTACTTC.

J is TRBJ2-7 and V is TRBV28; weak D call: TRBD2 (5 bases). This CDR3 is built from 13 residues. The germline gives CDR1 MDHEN, CDR2 SYDVKM. The V end lost 8 bases, the J end lost 2 bases, and 13 bases lay between the germline ends. The CDR3 loop is CASGRGPPYEQYF. In DNA, the CDR3 is TGTGCCAGCGGCCGGGGTCCCCCCTACGAGCAGTACTTC.

The chain couples TRBV5-1 to TRBJ1-1, with TRBD1 identical over 8 bases. The junction had 9 bases not matched to a gene; V was cut back by 0 bases and J by 5 bases. The length of the CDR3 is 16 residues. Germline loops: CDR1 SGHRS, CDR2 YFSETQ. CDR3 DNA: TGCGCCAGCAGCTTGGGGACAGGGCCGTCGAAAACTGAAGCTTTCTTT. It specifies CASSLGTGPSKTEAFF.

This clonotype was seen a single time. The chain has TRBV9 and TRBJ2-5; D is uncertain. The V end was cut by 0 bases, the J end by 2 bases, with 14 bases between. The germline V gene encodes CDR1 SGDLS and CDR2 YYNGEE. The CDR3 contains 16 residues. Written as DNA, the CDR3 is TGTGCCAGCAGCGTAGCGGTTCTGGGAATTCAAGAGACCCAGTACTTC. Translation: CASSVAVLGIQETQYF.

J is TRBJ2-1 and V is TRBV7-2, with 7 bases that match TRBD2. The CDR3 spans 14 residues. Germline lookup yields CDR1 SGHTA and CDR2 FQGNSA. The V and J ends lost 2 bases and 10 bases, in that order; junction bases with no gene match: 8. The CDR3 nucleotides are TGTGCCAGCAGCTTAAAAGCGGGGTCCTACGAGCAGTTCTTC. Translated: CASSLKAGSYEQFF.

This clonotype showed up many times. This chain joins TRBV7-9 and TRBJ2-7; D is unresolved. From germline, CDR1 is SEHNR and CDR2 FQNEAQ (reference sequence). V was shortened by 7 bases and J by 7 bases, with 11 bases between the two germline ends. CDR3 size: 11 residues. The CDR3 is CASTGDGEQYF. The CDR3, as DNA: TGTGCCAGCACAGGAGACGGAGAGCAGTACTTC. The full variable domain, in which reference TRBV7-9 and TRBJ2-7 provide the parts outside the CDR3, is DTGVSQNPRHKITKRGQNVTFRCDPISEHNRLYWYRQTLGQGPEFLTYFQNEAQLEKSRLLSDRFSAERPKGSFSTLEIQRTEQGDSAMYLCASTGDGEQYFGPGTRLTVT.

A remark on this clonotype: With a much larger clone just one base away, this may be a read error. This chain links TRBV28 with TRBJ2-7, with D hard to call. The germline CDR1 and CDR2 sequences are MDHEN and SYDVKM. CDR3 length: 11 amino acids. DNA for the CDR3: TGTGCCAGCGGCCTCCCTCTCGAGCAGAACTTC. It encodes CASGLPLEQNF.

Concerning this clonotype itself: A much larger clone differs by one base, so this may be a read error. The gene calls are TRBV7-6 and TRBJ2-5; TRBD1 matches at 7 bases. The germline gives CDR1 SGHVS, CDR2 FNYEAQ. The CDR3 spans 16 residues. CDR3 sequence reads: CTSSVRPGQQGQTQYF. CDR3 nucleotides: TGTACCAGCAGCGTCCGGCCGGGACAGCAGGGACAGACCCAGTACTTC. The full variable domain, rest sourced from reference TRBV7-6 and TRBJ2-5, is GAGVSQSPRYKVTKRGQDVALRCDPISGHVSLYWYRQALGQGPEFLTYFNYEAQQDKSGLPNDRFSAERPEGSISTLTIQRTEQRDSAMYRCTSSVRPGQQGQTQYFGPGTRLLVL.

V usage is TRBV7-2 and J usage is TRBJ2-2, with D possibly TRBD1 on 6 matching bases. The CDR3 runs to 13 residues. V was cut by 4 bases and J by 6 bases, with 9 bases left in between. Per germline, CDR1 SGHTA and CDR2 FQGNSA. The CDR3 DNA reads TGTGCCAGCAGCTCAGGGGCCCCCGGGGAGCTGTTTTTT. This codes for CASSSGAPGELFF.

The chain carries TRBV4-1 and TRBJ1-2; 8 positions match TRBD1. Trimming took 4 bases from V and 3 from J; bases not matched to a gene: 7. Germline V lookup: CDR1 MGHRA, CDR2 YSYEKL. There are 15 residues in the CDR3. For the CDR3, the DNA is TGCGCCAGCAGCCTACAGGACAGGGCTGACTATGGCTACACCTTC. It codes for CASSLQDRADYGYTF.

V gene TRBV29-1 combines with J gene TRBJ2-3, with D perhaps TRBD1 (7 bases). Trimming removed 4 bases from V and 2 bases from J, with 13 bases in between. CDR3 size: 14 residues. The V gene's germline CDR1 is SQVTM and CDR2 ANQGSEA. The CDR3 region has the DNA TGCAGCGTTGTGGGGGGACAGCTCACAGATACGCAGTATTTT. It yields the protein CSVVGGQLTDTQYF.

V is TRBV7-9 and J is TRBJ1-5; D is uncertain. Trimming shortened V by 5 bases and J by 2 bases, and 10 bases separated the two germline ends. Germline V gene data show CDR1 as SEHNR and CDR2 as FQNEAQ (reference sequence). The CDR3 sequence is 14 residues long. CDR3 in amino acids: CASSDPMGNQPQHF. CDR3 bases: TGTGCCAGCAGCGACCCGATGGGCAATCAGCCCCAGCATTTT. The full variable domain, in which reference TRBV7-9 and TRBJ1-5 provide the parts outside the CDR3, is DTGVSQNPRHKITKRGQNVTFRCDPISEHNRLYWYRQTLGQGPEFLTYFQNEAQLEKSRLLSDRFSAERPKGSFSTLEIQRTEQGDSAMYLCASSDPMGNQPQHFGDGTRLSIL.

This clonotype came up a few times. A much bigger clone sits one base away, suggesting this may be a read error. This chain joins TRBV12-3 or TRBV12-4 and TRBJ2-5; D tentatively reads TRBD1 or TRBD2 (5 bases each). This CDR3 is 13 amino acids long. Trimming shortened V by 7 bases and J by 9 bases, and 18 bases separated the two germline ends. In DNA, the CDR3 is TGTGCCAGCACCAAGGGGTCTATGGAGGCCCAGTACTTC. It encodes CASTKGSMEAQYF.

This clonotype showed up many times. This chain joins TRBV7-8 and TRBJ1-2; D call uncertain. The germline V gene has CDR1 SGHVS and CDR2 FQNEAQ. The CDR3 loop spans 14 amino acids. Between the trimmed V and J ends, which lost 4 bases and 4 bases, there was a span of 13 bases. CDR3 sequence reads: CASSSAVGSYGYTF. The CDR3 bases are TGTGCCAGCAGCTCAGCGGTCGGATCCTATGGCTACACCTTC.

The V and J genes are TRBV4-3 and TRBJ2-3; D call uncertain. Germline CDR1 LGHNA, CDR2 YSLEER. V was shortened by 1 base and J by 10 bases, with 9 bases between the two germline ends. The CDR3 consists of 12 residues. The CDR3 spells CASSQGLGSQYF. CDR3 DNA: TGCGCCAGCAGCCAAGGGCTCGGTTCGCAGTATTTT.

As regards this clonotype: A far larger clone is just one base off, so this is likely a read error. The genes are TRBV7-2 and TRBJ2-7; no clear D. Germline CDR1 is SGHTA and CDR2 is FQGNSA. CDR3 length: 11 residues. This CDR3 reads CASSATYAQYF. The CDR3 nucleotides read TGTGCCAGCAGCGCAACGTACGCGCAGTACTTC.

The chain joins TRBV29-1 to TRBJ2-5, with unresolved D. Germline CDR1 reads SQVTM; CDR2 reads ANQGSEA. Trimming removed 5 bases at V and 1 base at J, with 8 bases between. The CDR3 runs 12 residues. CDR3 sequence reads: CSVPSSQETQYF. As DNA, the CDR3 is TGCAGCGTTCCATCCAGCCAAGAGACCCAGTACTTC.

This clonotype was picked up many times. The CDR3, as DNA: TGCGCCAGCAGCTTCGATGGGGGTTCCGCCCTCGAGCAGTACTTC. This translates into CASSFDGGSALEQYF. The chain couples TRBV5-1 to TRBJ2-7; D possibly matches TRBD1 or TRBD2 (5 bases each). CDR1 and CDR2 from the germline V gene are SGHRS and YFSETQ. CDR3 length: 15 residues. The V end lost 2 bases, the J end lost 6 bases, and 18 bases lay between the germline ends.

The rearrangement links TRBV7-2 to TRBJ1-2, with 8 bases that match TRBD1. The V gene's germline CDR1 is SGHTA and CDR2 FQGNSA. The V gene end was trimmed by 0 bases and the J gene end by 7 bases; junction bases not matched to a gene: 4. The CDR3 runs to 14 residues. This CDR3 reads CASSLAWTGSGYTF. In DNA, the CDR3 is TGTGCCAGCAGCTTAGCCTGGACAGGGAGTGGCTACACCTTC.

The V and J genes are TRBV5-1 and TRBJ1-2, with a weak D call TRBD1 (6 bases). The CDR3 contains 12 residues. The V end lost 5 bases, the J end lost 8 bases, and 13 bases lay between the germline ends. Germline CDR1 is SGHRS and CDR2 is YFSETQ. CDR3 region: CASSCTGSGYTF. CDR3 DNA sequence: TGCGCCAGCAGTTGCACAGGGTCCGGCTACACCTTC.

Only a few counts were recorded for this clonotype. The rearrangement links TRBV7-2 to TRBJ1-6; 7 bases fit TRBD1. The germline CDR1 and CDR2 sequences are SGHTA and FQGNSA. The CDR3 totals 13 residues. The ends lost 1 base at V and 12 bases at J; junction bases unmatched: 3. The CDR3 nucleotides read TGTGCCAGCAGCTTAGGTAGGGGGCGACCCCTCCACTTT. Translation: CASSLGRGRPLHF.

The gene calls are TRBV5-5 and TRBJ1-2; 10 bases are shared with TRBD1. Per germline, CDR1 SGHKS and CDR2 YYEKEE (reference sequence). This CDR3 comprises 15 residues. The J segment lost 1 base and the V segment lost 3 bases, leaving 3 bases of the junction unmatched. The DNA of the CDR3 is TGTGCCAGCAGCTGGGGACAGGGGAGTAACTATGGCTACACCTTC. Protein sequence: CASSWGQGSNYGYTF. Variable domain in full (rest from reference TRBV5-5 and TRBJ1-2): DAGVTQSPTHLIKTRGQQVTLRCSPISGHKSVSWYQQVLGQGPQFIFQYYEKEERGRGNFPDRFSARQFPNYSSELNVNALLLGDSALYLCASSWGQGSNYGYTFGSGTRLTVV.

This clonotype was observed a handful of times. The CDR3 spells CASSESRPDRGRRTNEKLFF. For the CDR3, the DNA is TGTGCCAGCAGTGAATCTCGTCCAGACAGGGGGCGGAGAACTAATGAAAAACTGTTTTTT. This rearrangement joins TRBV25-1 to TRBJ1-4; 10 nucleotides line up with TRBD1. This CDR3 has 20 residues. Germline V gives CDR1 MGHDK, CDR2 SYGVNS. The junction had 12 bases not matched to a gene; V was cut back by 1 base and J by 1 base.

The sample holds many counts of this clonotype. V usage is TRBV27 and J usage is TRBJ1-2; tentatively, D is TRBD1 (5 bases). V dropped 5 bases and J dropped 4 bases, with 14 bases sitting between them. Germline assignment: CDR1 MNHEY and CDR2 SMNVEV (reference sequence). This CDR3 spans 14 amino acids. The CDR3, as DNA: TGTGCCAGCAGTCCGTTGGGACTTCCCTATGGCTACACCTTC. Protein: CASSPLGLPYGYTF.